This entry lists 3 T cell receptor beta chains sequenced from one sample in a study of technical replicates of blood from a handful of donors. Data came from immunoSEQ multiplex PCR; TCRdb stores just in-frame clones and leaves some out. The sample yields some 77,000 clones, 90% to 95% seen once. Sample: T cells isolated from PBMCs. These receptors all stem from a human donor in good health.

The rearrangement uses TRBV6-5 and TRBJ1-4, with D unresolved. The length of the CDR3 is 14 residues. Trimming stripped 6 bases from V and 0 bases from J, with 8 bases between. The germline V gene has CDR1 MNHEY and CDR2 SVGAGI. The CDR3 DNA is TGTGCCAGCAGCCGTCTAGCAACTAATGAAAAACTGTTTTTT. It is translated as CASSRLATNEKLFF.

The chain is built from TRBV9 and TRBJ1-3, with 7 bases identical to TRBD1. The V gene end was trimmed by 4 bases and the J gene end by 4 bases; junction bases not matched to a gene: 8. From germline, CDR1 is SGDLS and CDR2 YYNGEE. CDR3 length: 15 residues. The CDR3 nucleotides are TGTGCCAGCAGCTTATCGACAGGGAGGGGAAACACCATATATTTT. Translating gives CASSLSTGRGNTIYF.

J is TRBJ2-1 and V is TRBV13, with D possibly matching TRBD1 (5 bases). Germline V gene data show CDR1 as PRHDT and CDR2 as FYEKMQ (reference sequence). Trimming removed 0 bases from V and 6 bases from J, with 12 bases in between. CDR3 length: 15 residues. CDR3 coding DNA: TGTGCCAGCAGCTTAGGTCCAGGGAAACTCAATGAGCAGTTCTTC. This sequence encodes CASSLGPGKLNEQFF.